There are many counts of the clone carrying this T cell receptor beta chain. What it recognizes is unknown. This record comes from a study of T cell repertoires in cytomegalovirus infection. The wider study: TCR beta signatures that were public indicated CMV infection and matching HLA type.

General study findings and limits: Dominant in the ex vivo response were TCR beta clonotypes restricted by HLA-C and specific for CMV. Totalled public TCR beta family frequency picked out people who carried CMV plus the relevant HLA.

TCRdb re-derived calls from the reads in MiXCR, one entry per CDR3 protein. The table lists more than 250,000 distinct CDR3 sequences, roughly 13% of them singletons. The specimen was PBMCs. The source is a human donor in good health (CMV status not recorded). Some clones in this sample may be carry-over from other donors' samples.

CDR3 DNA: TGTGCCAGCAGCTTAGTAGGGCCAGCTCACGAGCAGTACTTC. Translated: CASSLVGPAHEQYF. The chain has TRBV7-2 and TRBJ2-7; D is uncertain. The V gene's germline CDR1 is SGHTA and CDR2 FQGNSA. The CDR3 is 14 residues long. Trimming removed 1 base at V and 5 bases at J, with 12 bases between.